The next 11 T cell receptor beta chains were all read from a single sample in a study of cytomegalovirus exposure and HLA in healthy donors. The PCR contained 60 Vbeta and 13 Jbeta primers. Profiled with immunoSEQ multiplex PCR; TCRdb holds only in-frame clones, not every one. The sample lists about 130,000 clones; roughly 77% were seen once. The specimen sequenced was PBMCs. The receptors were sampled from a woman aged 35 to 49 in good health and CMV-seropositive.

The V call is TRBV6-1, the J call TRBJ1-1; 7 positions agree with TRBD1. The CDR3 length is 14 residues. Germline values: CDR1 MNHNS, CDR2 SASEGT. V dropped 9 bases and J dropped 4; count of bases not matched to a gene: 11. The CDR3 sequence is CASTRGQVSTEAFF. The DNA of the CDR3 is TGTGCCAGTACTAGGGGGCAGGTGAGCACTGAAGCTTTCTTT.

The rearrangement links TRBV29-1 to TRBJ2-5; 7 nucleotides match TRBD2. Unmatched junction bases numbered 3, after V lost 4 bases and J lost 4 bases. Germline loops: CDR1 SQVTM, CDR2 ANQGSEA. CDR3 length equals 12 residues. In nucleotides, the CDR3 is TGCAGCGTTGTGCGGGAGTCAGAGACCCAGTACTTC. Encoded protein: CSVVRESETQYF.

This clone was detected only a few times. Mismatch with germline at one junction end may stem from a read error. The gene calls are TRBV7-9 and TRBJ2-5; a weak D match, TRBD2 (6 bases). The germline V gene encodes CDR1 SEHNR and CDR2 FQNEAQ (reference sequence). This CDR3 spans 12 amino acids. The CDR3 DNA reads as TGTTCCAGCAGGTGGGGAGGAGAGACCCAGTACTTC. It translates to CSSRWGGETQYF.

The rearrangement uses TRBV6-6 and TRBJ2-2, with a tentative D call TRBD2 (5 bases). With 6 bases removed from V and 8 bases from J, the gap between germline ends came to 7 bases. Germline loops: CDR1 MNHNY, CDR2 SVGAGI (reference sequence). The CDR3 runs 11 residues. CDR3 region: CASSRGGELFF. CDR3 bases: TGTGCCAGCAGCCGCGGGGGGGAGCTGTTTTTT.

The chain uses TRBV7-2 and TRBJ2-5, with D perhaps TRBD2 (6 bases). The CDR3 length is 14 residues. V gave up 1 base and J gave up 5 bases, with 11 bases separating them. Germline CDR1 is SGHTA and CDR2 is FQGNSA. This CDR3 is CASSLDGTAETQYF. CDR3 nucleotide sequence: TGTGCCAGCAGCTTAGACGGGACTGCGGAGACCCAGTACTTC.

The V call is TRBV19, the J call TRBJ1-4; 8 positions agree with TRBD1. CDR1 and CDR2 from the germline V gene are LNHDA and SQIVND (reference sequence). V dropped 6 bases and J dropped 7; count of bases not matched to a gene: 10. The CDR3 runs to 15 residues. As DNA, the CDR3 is TGTGCCAGTAGCACGCCGGGACAGGACTTTGAAAAACTGTTTTTT. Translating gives CASSTPGQDFEKLFF.

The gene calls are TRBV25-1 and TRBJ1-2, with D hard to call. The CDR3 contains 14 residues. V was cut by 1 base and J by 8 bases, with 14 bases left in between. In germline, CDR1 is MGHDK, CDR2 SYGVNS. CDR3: CASSESLPAGGYTF. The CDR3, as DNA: TGTGCCAGCAGTGAATCTCTTCCTGCAGGCGGCTACACCTTC.

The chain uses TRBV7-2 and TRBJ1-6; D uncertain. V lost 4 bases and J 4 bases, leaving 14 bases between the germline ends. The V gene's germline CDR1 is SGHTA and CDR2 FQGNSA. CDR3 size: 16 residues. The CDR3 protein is CASSSGEVGYNSPLHF. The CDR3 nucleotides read TGTGCCAGCAGCTCCGGGGAGGTGGGATATAATTCACCCCTCCACTTT.

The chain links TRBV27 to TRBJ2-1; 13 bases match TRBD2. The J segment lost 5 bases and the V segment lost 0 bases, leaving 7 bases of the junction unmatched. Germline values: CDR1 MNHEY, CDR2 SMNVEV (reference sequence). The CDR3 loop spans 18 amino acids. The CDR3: CASSLSRTSGGTNNEQFF. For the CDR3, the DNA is TGTGCCAGCAGTTTATCCAGGACTAGCGGGGGAACAAACAATGAGCAGTTCTTC.

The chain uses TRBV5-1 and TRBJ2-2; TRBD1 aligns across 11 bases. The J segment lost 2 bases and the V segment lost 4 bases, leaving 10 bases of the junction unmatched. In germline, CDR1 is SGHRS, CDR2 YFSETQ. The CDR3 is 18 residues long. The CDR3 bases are TGCGCCAGCAGCATAAGGACAGGGGGCACCCTAAACACCGGGGAGCTGTTTTTT. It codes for CASSIRTGGTLNTGELFF. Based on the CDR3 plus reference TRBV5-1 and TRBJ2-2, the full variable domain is KAGVTQTPRYLIKTRGQQVTLSCSPISGHRSVSWYQQTPGQGLQFLFEYFSETQRNKGNFPGRFSGRQFSNSRSEMNVSTLELGDSALYLCASSIRTGGTLNTGELFFGEGSRLTVL.

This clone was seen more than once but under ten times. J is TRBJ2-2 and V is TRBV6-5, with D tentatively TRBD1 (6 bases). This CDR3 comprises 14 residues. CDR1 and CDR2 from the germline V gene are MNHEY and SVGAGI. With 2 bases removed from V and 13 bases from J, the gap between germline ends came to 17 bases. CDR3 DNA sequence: TGTGCCAGCAGTTACGACAGGACTCACCTGGGGCTGTTTTTT. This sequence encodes CASSYDRTHLGLFF.